One sample yielded the 15 T cell receptor beta chains listed below, sequenced in a study of patients and donors after allogeneic stem cell transplantation. Each CDR3 protein is one row after TCRdb ran MiXCR on the RT-PCR reads. The sample holds hundreds of thousands of distinct CDR3 sequences, under 20% seen once. Sequencing was carried out using blood, either unsorted or a sorted T cell fraction (not recorded which). Every receptor here comes from a human donor who was either an allogeneic HSCT recipient or a stem cell or donor lymphocyte infusion donor (not recorded which). It is not recorded whose cells these are; they may come from a transplant donor.

The V and J genes are TRBV20-1 and TRBJ2-5; perhaps TRBD2 as D (7 bases). The CDR3 runs to 14 residues. V was cut by 3 bases and J by 7 bases, with 18 bases left in between. The germline V gene has CDR1 DFQATT and CDR2 SNEGSKA (reference sequence). The CDR3 DNA sequence: TGCAGTGCTAGGGGGTCGCGGGGGCCCGGGACCCAGTACTTC. It is translated as CSARGSRGPGTQYF.

The V and J genes are TRBV2 and TRBJ2-2; D is uncertain. CDR1 and CDR2 from the germline V gene are SNHLY and FYNNEI. The V and J ends lost 3 bases and 1 base respectively, with 3 bases between them. The CDR3 has 13 residues. The CDR3 bases are TGTGCCAGCAGTGACGGGAACACCGGGGAGCTGTTTTTT. Translating gives CASSDGNTGELFF.

This chain connects TRBV10-3 to TRBJ2-7; D perhaps matches TRBD1 (6 bases). The CDR3 totals 11 residues. V was trimmed by 4 bases and J by 6 bases, leaving 7 bases between them. Germline-derived CDR1 and CDR2 are ENHRY and SYGVKD. CDR3 sequence reads: CAISAGVEQYF. The CDR3 nucleotides are TGTGCCATCAGTGCAGGGGTCGAGCAGTACTTC.

This clonotype occurred a few times. The chain employs TRBV28 and TRBJ2-3; 12 bases agree with TRBD2. This CDR3 has 18 residues. Germline trimming cut 3 bases from V and 4 bases from J; bases unmatched to any gene: 11. Germline-derived CDR1 and CDR2 are MDHEN and SYDVKM. Here the CDR3 DNA reads TGTGCCAGCAGTTTCCCGCCCATGGGACTAGCGGGCCCAGATACGCAGTATTTT. Its translation is CASSFPPMGLAGPDTQYF.

The chain recombines TRBV2 with TRBJ2-2, with TRBD1 identical over 10 bases. The V and J ends lost 8 bases and 4 bases, in that order; junction bases with no gene match: 7. CDR1 and CDR2 (germline): SNHLY, FYNNEI. The CDR3 is made up of 15 amino acids. CDR3 sequence (DNA): TGTGCCAGCGCACGGGACAGGGGTTTCACCGGGGAGCTGTTTTTT. Translation: CASARDRGFTGELFF.

There are a few counts of this clonotype. V gene TRBV7-9 combines with J gene TRBJ2-7; TRBD2 might be the D (5 bases). Trimming stripped 6 bases from V and 3 bases from J, with 18 bases between. The CDR3 spans 15 residues. Per germline, CDR1 SEHNR and CDR2 FQNEAQ (reference sequence). Here the CDR3 DNA reads TGTGCCAGCAGATCGTCCCGGGAACATTTCTACGAGCAGTACTTC. Residues: CASRSSREHFYEQYF.

CDR3 in DNA: TGTGCCAGCAGCTTACTGGTTGTGTGGTCCAATGAGCAGTTCTTC. Residues: CASSLLVVWSNEQFF. J is TRBJ2-1 and V is TRBV7-8, with D hard to call. Looked up from germline, CDR1 is SGHVS and CDR2 is FQNEAQ. The ends were cut back, 2 bases at V and 6 bases at J, with 14 bases in the middle. This CDR3 has 15 amino acids.

This clonotype turned up a few times. This sequence joins TRBV6-1 and TRBJ2-6; 9 bases line up with TRBD1. This CDR3 has 15 residues. The V gene's germline CDR1 is MNHNS and CDR2 SASEGT. Trimming cost V 5 bases and J 4 bases; bases outside gene matches: 3. In nucleotides, the CDR3 is TGTGCCAGCAGTCACAGGGGGCCAGGGGCCAACGTCCTGACTTTC. It specifies CASSHRGPGANVLTF.

J is TRBJ2-1 and V is TRBV25-1; TRBD2 matches at 8 bases. Germline V gene data show CDR1 as MGHDK and CDR2 as SYGVNS. The V gene end was trimmed by 6 bases and the J gene end by 5 bases; junction bases not matched to a gene: 6. The length of the CDR3 is 14 residues. CDR3 bases: TGTGCCAGCAGAATTAGCGGGGCCAACAATGAGCAGTTCTTC. It encodes CASRISGANNEQFF.

The chain combines TRBV4-3 with TRBJ2-3, with 9 bases fitting TRBD2. Germline CDR1 reads LGHNA; CDR2 reads YSLEER. The CDR3 runs 16 residues. J was trimmed by 6 bases and V by 0 bases; bases with no gene match: 7. The CDR3 DNA reads as TGCGCCAGCAGCCAAGAAGGGACTAGCTATCCCGATACGCAGTATTTT. Translating gives CASSQEGTSYPDTQYF.

This clonotype turned up a few times. The V and J genes are TRBV28 and TRBJ1-2; TRBD1 agrees at 7 bases. The CDR3 covers 13 residues. Germline CDR1 is MDHEN and CDR2 is SYDVKM. This CDR3 is CASLPGGAHGYTF. CDR3 DNA: TGTGCTTCACTTCCAGGGGGGGCCCATGGCTACACCTTC.

The genes are TRBV7-8 and TRBJ2-5; 9 bases agree with TRBD2. V gave up 4 bases and J gave up 5 bases; unmatched junction bases: 8. Germline assignment: CDR1 SGHVS and CDR2 FQNEAQ. The CDR3 is made up of 15 amino acids. The CDR3 is CASSSGTSRMETQYF. CDR3 coding DNA: TGTGCCAGCAGCTCCGGGACTAGCCGGATGGAGACCCAGTACTTC.

This clonotype was observed many times. The rearrangement joins TRBV20-1 to TRBJ2-7, with D possibly called TRBD1 or TRBD2 (5 bases each). CDR3 size: 11 residues. Germline V gene lookup returns CDR1 DFQATT and CDR2 SNEGSKA (reference sequence). The germline V and J ends were trimmed by 4 bases and 6 bases, with 10 bases remaining between them. CDR3 sequence: CSAKEGFEQYF. The CDR3 nucleotides are TGCAGTGCTAAAGAGGGGTTCGAGCAGTACTTC.

The chain joins TRBV6-1 to TRBJ2-3, with TRBD2 identical over 7 bases. CDR1 and CDR2 (germline): MNHNS, SASEGT. V lost 6 bases, J lost 6 bases, and 15 bases stayed unmatched. The CDR3 has 16 amino acids. In nucleotides, the CDR3 is TGTGCCAGCAGGAGACTAAGCGGGGCTCCCCGGGATACGCAGTATTTT. Translating it yields CASRRLSGAPRDTQYF.

Regarding this clonotype: Germline is not matched at one junction end, which may reflect a read error. V gene TRBV6-1 combines with J gene TRBJ1-5, with D maybe TRBD1 (6 bases). Germline CDR1 is MNHNS and CDR2 is SASEGT. The CDR3 extends over 13 amino acids. The CDR3 region has the DNA TGTGCCAGCATTGAAGGGGGGTATCAGCCCCAGCATTTT. Translating it yields CASIEGGYQPQHF.